The 14 T cell receptor beta chains in this list originate from one sample, sequenced in a study of OX40 agonist ivuxolimab in advanced cancers. Sequencing was performed with immunoSEQ multiplex PCR; in TCRdb, only in-frame clones are kept and a portion is missing. The sample consists of 30,000 to 40,000 clones, around 87% of them appearing once. Sequenced here: CD4+ or CD8+ T cells sorted from blood, sampled in a trial of the OX40 agonist ivuxolimab. These receptors originate from an adult with an advanced solid tumor such as melanoma, head and neck, liver or kidney cancer.

V usage is TRBV28 and J usage is TRBJ2-5; 11 nucleotides align to TRBD2. Germline V gives CDR1 MDHEN, CDR2 SYDVKM. CDR3 length: 16 residues. The V and J ends lost 2 bases and 3 bases, in that order; junction bases with no gene match: 5. DNA for the CDR3: TGTGCCAGCAGTTTAACGGGACTAGCGGAAGAAGAGACCCAGTACTTC. Its translation: CASSLTGLAEEETQYF. Filled out from reference TRBV28 and TRBJ2-5, the complete variable domain reads DVKVTQSSRYLVKRTGEKVFLECVQDMDHENMFWYRQDPGLGLRLIYFSYDVKMKEKGDIPEGYSVSREKKERFSLILESASTNQTSMYLCASSLTGLAEEETQYFGPGTRLLVL.

This rearrangement joins TRBV28 to TRBJ2-5, with TRBD1 matching over 12 bases. The V segment lost 1 base and the J segment 5 bases; nucleotides outside the gene matches: 5. Germline CDR1 MDHEN, CDR2 SYDVKM. CDR3 size: 16 residues. The chain's CDR3 is CASSLSGTGGLETQYF. CDR3 bases: TGTGCCAGCAGTTTATCTGGGACAGGGGGCCTTGAGACCCAGTACTTC.

The rearrangement links TRBV19 to TRBJ2-5; D might be TRBD1 or TRBD2, each matching 5 bases. Germline V CDR1 and CDR2: LNHDA, SQIVND (reference sequence). Between the trimmed V and J ends, which lost 2 bases and 6 bases, there was a span of 13 bases. This CDR3 has 14 amino acids. The CDR3 protein is CASSITGREQTQYF. DNA of the CDR3: TGTGCCAGTAGTATAACTGGCAGGGAGCAGACCCAGTACTTC.

J is TRBJ2-7 and V is TRBV19, with a possible D match to TRBD1 (7 bases). Trimming shortened V by 3 bases and J by 2 bases, and 14 bases separated the two germline ends. This CDR3 contains 15 residues. The germline V gene has CDR1 LNHDA and CDR2 SQIVND (reference sequence). The CDR3 nucleotides read TGTGCCAGTAGTATGGAGGGGACAGCTGCCTACGAGCAGTACTTC. Protein sequence: CASSMEGTAAYEQYF.

This chain connects TRBV5-1 to TRBJ2-7, with 11 bases fitting TRBD2. Losses at the gene ends were 4 bases for V and 2 bases for J; bases not matched to a gene: 8. The germline CDR1 and CDR2 sequences are SGHRS and YFSETQ. There are 16 residues in the CDR3. This CDR3 is CASSPGTSGITYEQYF. CDR3 coding DNA: TGCGCCAGCAGCCCCGGGACTAGCGGAATAACCTACGAGCAGTACTTC.

The chain carries TRBV10-2 and TRBJ1-2, with D tentatively TRBD1 (6 bases). Trimming removed 3 bases at V and 3 bases at J, with 8 bases between. The CDR3 sequence is 13 residues long. Germline V gene data show CDR1 as WSHSY and CDR2 as SAAADI. The CDR3 loop is CASSDRGYYGYTF. The CDR3 nucleotides read TGCGCCAGCAGTGATAGGGGGTACTATGGCTACACCTTC.

This clone was counted a single time. The chain uses TRBV27 and TRBJ1-2; TRBD1 is a possible D gene (6 bases). Trimming took off 2 bases at V and 5 bases at J, with 9 bases between the two ends. This CDR3 contains 13 residues. The germline V gene encodes CDR1 MNHEY and CDR2 SMNVEV (reference sequence). Here the CDR3 reads CASSLQGGYGYTF. CDR3 nucleotide sequence: TGTGCCAGCAGTTTACAAGGGGGGTATGGCTACACCTTC.

The chain joins TRBV6-5 to TRBJ1-5; D may be TRBD1 (5 bases). This CDR3 is built from 14 residues. V lost 0 bases and J lost 4, with 7 bases in between. Germline CDR1 is MNHEY and CDR2 is SVGAGI. CDR3 protein: CASSYSGLNQPQHF. CDR3 in DNA: TGTGCCAGCAGTTACTCGGGACTTAATCAGCCCCAGCATTTT.

V is TRBV7-2 and J is TRBJ2-1; weak D call: TRBD2 (6 bases). The germline CDR1 and CDR2 sequences are SGHTA and FQGNSA. This CDR3 contains 13 residues. Between the trimmed V and J ends, which lost 2 bases and 6 bases, there was a span of 8 bases. CDR3 protein: CASSLSGSNEQFF. DNA for the CDR3: TGTGCCAGCAGCTTATCCGGGAGCAATGAGCAGTTCTTC.

The chain uses TRBV5-4 and TRBJ2-3; 12 positions match TRBD2. This CDR3 spans 16 amino acids. Germline-derived CDR1 and CDR2 are SGHNT and YYREEE (reference sequence). The trim removed 4 bases at V and 2 bases at J, leaving 5 bases unmatched. Here the CDR3 DNA reads TGTGCCAGCAGCCCCCGACTAGCGGGAGACACAGATACGCAGTATTTT. Amino acids: CASSPRLAGDTDTQYF.

The rearrangement uses TRBV5-6 and TRBJ2-3; D unresolved. The CDR3 covers 13 residues. V was cut by 0 bases and J by 5 bases, with 7 bases left in between. Germline V gene data show CDR1 as SGHDT and CDR2 as YYEEEE. CDR3 nucleotide sequence: TGTGCCAGCAGCTTGGCCGGAATAGATACGCAGTATTTT. Protein: CASSLAGIDTQYF.

J is TRBJ2-7 and V is TRBV27, with TRBD2 matching 8 bases. Germline values: CDR1 MNHEY, CDR2 SMNVEV (reference sequence). The CDR3 covers 13 residues. Trimming removed 3 bases from V and 6 bases from J; junction bases left unmatched: 4. Here the CDR3 DNA reads TGTGCCAGCAGTTTTTTAAGCGGGAGCGAGCAGTACTTC. Amino acids: CASSFLSGSEQYF.

The chain joins TRBV18 to TRBJ2-3; 7 nucleotides match TRBD2. The trim removed 0 bases at V and 0 bases at J, leaving 12 bases unmatched. Germline V gene sequence: CDR1 KGHSH, CDR2 LQKENI. This CDR3 spans 19 amino acids. The CDR3 protein is CASSPPGRVRRTSTDTQYF. DNA for the CDR3: TGTGCCAGCTCACCACCGGGGAGGGTGAGAAGGACTAGCACAGATACGCAGTATTTT.

This clone has only one observation. The rearrangement joins TRBV14 to TRBJ2-4, with D possibly TRBD2 on 6 matching bases. Trimming took 4 bases from V and 5 from J, leaving 12 bases between them. CDR3 length: 14 residues. The germline V gene encodes CDR1 SGHDN and CDR2 FVKESK. The CDR3 spells CASSRGTGENIQYF. CDR3 in DNA: TGTGCCAGCAGCCGAGGGACTGGAGAAAACATTCAGTACTTC.